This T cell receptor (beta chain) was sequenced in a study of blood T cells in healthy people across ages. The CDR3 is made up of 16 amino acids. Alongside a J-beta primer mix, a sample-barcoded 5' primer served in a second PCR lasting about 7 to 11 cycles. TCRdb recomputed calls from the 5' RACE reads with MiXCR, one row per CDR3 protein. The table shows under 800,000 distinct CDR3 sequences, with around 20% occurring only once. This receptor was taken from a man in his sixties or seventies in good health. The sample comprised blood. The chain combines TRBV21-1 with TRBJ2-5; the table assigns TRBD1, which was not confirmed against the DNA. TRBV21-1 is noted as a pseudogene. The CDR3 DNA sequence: TGTGCCAGCAGCAAAGTCCCCTCGATCCTCCAAGAGACCCAGTACTTC. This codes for CASSKVPSILQETQYF.